This record covers a single TCR beta chain. The CDR3 is made up of 12 amino acids. Per the germline V gene, CDR1 is SQVTM and CDR2 is ANQGSEA. Trimming took off 6 bases at V and 3 bases at J, with 11 bases between the two ends. TCRdb keeps only in-frame clones here, not all; method: immunoSEQ multiplex PCR. The sample includes 350,000 to 450,000 clones, about nine tenths of them seen just once. The record originates from a study of control samples from healthy donors and cancer patients. This receptor was obtained from a man in his forties or fifties with head and neck cancer. This chain uses TRBV29-1 with TRBJ1-2, with D tentatively TRBD1 (6 bases). Sequenced: PBMCs. CDR3 sequence (DNA): TGCAGCGTAGCACAGGGCGACTATGGCTACACCTTC. Encoded protein: CSVAQGDYGYTF.